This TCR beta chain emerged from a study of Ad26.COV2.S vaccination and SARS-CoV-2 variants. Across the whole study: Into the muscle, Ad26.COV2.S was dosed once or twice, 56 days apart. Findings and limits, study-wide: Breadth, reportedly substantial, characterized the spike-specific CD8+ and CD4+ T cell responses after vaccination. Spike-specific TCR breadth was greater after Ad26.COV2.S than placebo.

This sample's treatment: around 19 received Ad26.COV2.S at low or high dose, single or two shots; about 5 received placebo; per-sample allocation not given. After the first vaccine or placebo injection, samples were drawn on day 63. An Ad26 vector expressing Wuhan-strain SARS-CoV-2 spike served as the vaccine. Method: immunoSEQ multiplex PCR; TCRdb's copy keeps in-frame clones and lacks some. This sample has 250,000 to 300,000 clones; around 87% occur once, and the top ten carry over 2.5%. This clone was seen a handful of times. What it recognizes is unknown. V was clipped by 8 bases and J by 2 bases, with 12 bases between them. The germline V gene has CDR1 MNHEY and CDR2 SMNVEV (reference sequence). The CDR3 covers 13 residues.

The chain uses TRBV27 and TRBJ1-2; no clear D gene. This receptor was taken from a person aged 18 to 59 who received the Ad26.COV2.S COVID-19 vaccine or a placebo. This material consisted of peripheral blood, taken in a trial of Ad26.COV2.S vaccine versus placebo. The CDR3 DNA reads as TGTGCCAGCTCTTATGCGGAAAACTATGGCTACACCTTC. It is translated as CASSYAENYGYTF.